This T cell receptor beta chain originates from a study of CD8 T cells in ankylosing spondylitis (dated by TCRdb to 2016 to 2017). General notes on the study: To find TCR variants linked to disease, the study profiled T cell receptor beta repertoires in ankylosing spondylitis patients and healthy donors. The full study cohort comprised some 27 ankylosing spondylitis patients and over a hundred healthy donors. Peripheral blood was sampled, and synovial fluid was also collected from ankylosing spondylitis patients. General study outcomes and caveats: The disease-linked clones were reported to be significantly enriched in matched synovial fluid samples from ankylosing spondylitis patients. A TCR beta motif made up of eight highly homologous amino acid variants appeared to be characteristic of blood from ankylosing spondylitis patients. Some motif variants were previously reported in synovial fluid and blood of reactive arthritis patients, suggesting common disease-initiation mechanisms. In peripheral blood, the disease-linked clones were found at relatively low frequencies and had a CD8+ phenotype.

The sequencer was an Illumina HiSeq 2500. Quantitative 5'-RACE with molecular barcodes was the method used to prepare the TCR beta libraries. Per the source publication's procedure: Disease-linked TCR variants were identified with a new computational method built on a probabilistic model of VDJ rearrangement. TCRdb redid the processing of the public reads, applying fastp at Q25 and MiXCR, and retained in-frame beta chains. Each CDR3 protein appears once, grouped with its most common genes and DNA. What appears here as the V and J calls and clone size reflects TCRdb's work, not the paper's. Counted in this sample were approximately 180,000 distinct CDR3 sequences; 18% of them appeared once. 4.3% of the sample is held by the ten biggest clonotypes. Worth noting for this clonotype: The clone's antigen remains unknown. The record has no base qualities; no much larger clone is one base away.

CDR1 and CDR2 (SQVTM, ANQGSEA) derive from the germline V gene. For this chain, trimming is 8 bases at the V end and 4 bases at the J end, and the number of junction bases without a gene match is 5. The CDR3 goes from the cysteine to the phenylalanine over 12 residues. Only the CDR3 DNA stays, 36 bases, in frame from base 1. The chain is assembled from TRBV29-1 and TRBJ2-1; TRBD1 aligns with 7 central bases. The sequence was obtained from a male donor aged 5-29 years with ankylosing spondylitis or in good health (not recorded which). Donor details come from another sample of the same person, matched by shared clones. The sequencing input was blood, either unsorted or a sorted T cell fraction (not recorded which). The sequenced DNA: TGCAGCCCATGGGACAGATACAATGAGCAGTTCTTC. It encodes CSPWDRYNEQFF.